This T cell receptor beta chain was identified in a study of shared clonotypes between healthy human individuals. Findings of the study overall: Large depth notwithstanding, sorted-subset sequencing proved incomplete by rarefaction.

As concerns this clone: The antigen remains undetermined.

The repertoire was sequenced with immunoSEQ multiplex PCR; TCRdb's copy has only in-frame clones and lacks some. The profile shows more than 500,000 clones, 90% to 96% of them singletons. The sequence derives from a woman in her twenties or thirties in good health. Sequenced: naive CD4+ T cells sorted from blood. Subset defined: CD45RA+ positively selected.

CDR3 residues: CAIGTGSTSGNTIYF. The CDR3 DNA reads as TGTGCCATCGGGACAGGCTCAACCTCTGGAAACACCATATATTTT. The rearrangement links TRBV10-3 to TRBJ1-3; 8 nucleotides line up with TRBD1. This CDR3 contains 15 residues. With 8 bases clipped from V and 0 bases from J, the junction kept 6 bases outside the gene matches. Germline CDR1 is ENHRY and CDR2 is SYGVKD.